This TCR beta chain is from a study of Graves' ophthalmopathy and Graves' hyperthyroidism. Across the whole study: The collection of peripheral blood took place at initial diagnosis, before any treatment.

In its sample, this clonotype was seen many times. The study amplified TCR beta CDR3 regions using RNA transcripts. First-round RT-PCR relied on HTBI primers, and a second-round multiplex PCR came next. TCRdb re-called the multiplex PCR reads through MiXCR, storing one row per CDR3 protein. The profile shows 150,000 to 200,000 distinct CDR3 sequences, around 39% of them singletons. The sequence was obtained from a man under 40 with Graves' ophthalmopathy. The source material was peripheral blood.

For the CDR3, the DNA is TGTGCCAGCAGTGCTACTTTCGACAGGTCATATAGCAATCAGCCCCAGCATTTT. This encodes CASSATFDRSYSNQPQHF. V gene TRBV6-1 combines with J gene TRBJ1-5; tentative D call: TRBD1 (6 bases). The CDR3 contains 18 residues. Deletions cut 4 bases from V and 0 bases from J, with 19 bases between. CDR1 is MNHNS and CDR2 is SASEGT in the germline V gene.